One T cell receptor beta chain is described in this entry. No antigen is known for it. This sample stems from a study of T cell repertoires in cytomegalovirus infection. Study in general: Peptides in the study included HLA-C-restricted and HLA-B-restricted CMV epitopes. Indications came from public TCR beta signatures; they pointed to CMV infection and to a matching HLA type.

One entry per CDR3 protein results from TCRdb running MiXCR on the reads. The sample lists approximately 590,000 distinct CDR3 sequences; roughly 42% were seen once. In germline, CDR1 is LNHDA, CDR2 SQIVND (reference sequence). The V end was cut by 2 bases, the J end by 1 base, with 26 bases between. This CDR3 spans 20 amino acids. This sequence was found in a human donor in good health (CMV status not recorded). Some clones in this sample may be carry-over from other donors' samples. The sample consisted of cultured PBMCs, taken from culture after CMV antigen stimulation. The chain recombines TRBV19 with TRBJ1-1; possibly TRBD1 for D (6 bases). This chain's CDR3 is CASSIYRDSSLFLPNTEAFF. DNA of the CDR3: TGTGCCAGTAGTATATACAGGGATTCAAGTCTCTTCTTACCGAACACTGAAGCTTTCTTT.